A few counts support the clone carrying this T cell receptor (beta chain). Its antigen is not known. These data come from a study of cytomegalovirus exposure and HLA in healthy donors. Study conclusions and caveats: In a later analysis, an Asian-associated ancestry cluster reportedly showed fewer N-insertions than the roughly 730-donor mean. With high specificity and sensitivity, the classifier reportedly diagnosed cytomegalovirus status.

A multiplex PCR was run with 60 Vbeta primers and 13 Jbeta primers. Assay used: immunoSEQ multiplex PCR; TCRdb lists only in-frame clones, some missing. The sample includes 200,000 or so clones, roughly 84% seen only once; the top ten take under 0.85%. The CDR3 runs 18 residues. The germline V gene encodes CDR1 SNHLY and CDR2 FYNNEI. V was shortened by 7 bases and J by 0 bases, with 23 bases between the two germline ends. The sequenced sample consisted of PBMCs. The chain is built from TRBV2 and TRBJ2-3, with a possible D match to TRBD2 (5 bases). This receptor was obtained from a boy between 2 and 10 years old in good health and CMV-seronegative. In nucleotides, the CDR3 is TGTGCCAGCATTAAAGCGGCTCGTGGCACCCATAGCACAGATACGCAGTATTTT. Translating gives CASIKAARGTHSTDTQYF.